Reported below is one T cell receptor (beta chain). The sample belongs to a study of blood T cell repertoires in COVID-19. This CDR3 region has 15 residues. Germline CDR1 reads SGHTA; CDR2 reads FQGNSA. J lost 3 bases, V lost 3 bases, and 7 bases had no gene match. Per the original data handling: Estimation of nucleated cell counts was performed using reference gene primer amplification. Sequencing used immunoSEQ multiplex PCR; TCRdb keeps in-frame clones, though not all of them. V and J calls and clone size are as listed in that table; D and trimming were resolved from the DNA. The data contain 400,000 to 500,000 clones, 88% of them seen just once; the ten biggest clones take up 1.4%.

The sequenced material came from PBMCs or T cells enriched from blood (not recorded which). This receptor was identified in a woman in her late teens or twenties who had been exposed to COVID-19. This chain uses TRBV7-2 with TRBJ2-5, with 7 bases fitting TRBD2. The CDR3 DNA sequence: TGTGCCAGCAGCTTCAGCGGGGTAAAGAAAGAGACCCAGTACTTC. Translation: CASSFSGVKKETQYF.